Each of the 30 T cell receptor beta chains below was sequenced from the same sample in a study of blood T cell repertoires in COVID-19. Only in-frame clones appear in the TCRdb table, and some are missing; sequencing was by immunoSEQ multiplex PCR. The table has some 160,000 clones, about 82% seen once. Sequencing used peripheral blood. All receptors derive from a man between 65 and 79 years old with active or convalescent COVID-19.

This clone occurred once. This sequence joins TRBV7-3 and TRBJ2-1, with TRBD2 identical over 8 bases. Germline trimming cut 5 bases from V and 9 bases from J; bases unmatched to any gene: 6. Germline V gene sequence: CDR1 SGHTA, CDR2 FQGTGA. CDR3 length: 13 residues. CDR3 sequence: CASSPGGNREQFF. The CDR3 region has the DNA TGTGCCAGCAGCCCGGGGGGGAACCGTGAGCAGTTCTTC. The variable domain in full, completed from reference TRBV7-3 and TRBJ2-1, reads GAGVSQTPSNKVTEKGKYVELRCDPISGHTALYWYRQSLGQGPEFLIYFQGTGAADDSGLPNDRFFAVRPEGSVSTLKIQRTERGDSAVYLCASSPGGNREQFFGPGTRLTVL.

The rearrangement uses TRBV15 and TRBJ2-3; TRBD1 matches 7 bases. CDR3 length: 17 amino acids. With V trimmed by 0 bases and J by 1 base, 7 bases remained unmatched. The germline V gene encodes CDR1 LNHNV and CDR2 YYDKDF (reference sequence). CDR3 DNA: TGTGCCACCAGCAGAGATCGACAGGGAGTGGGCACAGATACGCAGTATTTT. As protein: CATSRDRQGVGTDTQYF. The variable domain in full, completed from reference TRBV15 and TRBJ2-3, reads DAMVIQNPRYQVTQFGKPVTLSCSQTLNHNVMYWYQQKSSQAPKLLFHYYDKDFNNEADTPDNFQSRRPNTSFCFLDIRSPGLGDTAMYLCATSRDRQGVGTDTQYFGPGTRLTVL.

CDR3 sequence (DNA): TGTGCCAGCACCCCATGGGGGGGCGGGGGACCTAACTATGGCTACACCTTC. As protein: CASTPWGGGGPNYGYTF. The rearrangement joins TRBV9 to TRBJ1-2; D is perhaps TRBD1 (6 bases). CDR3 length equals 17 residues. The germline CDR1 and CDR2 sequences are SGDLS and YYNGEE. The V end was cut by 6 bases, the J end by 0 bases, with 21 bases between.

The V gene is TRBV7-9, the J gene TRBJ2-7; TRBD1 matches 8 bases. J gave up 3 bases and V 5 bases, and 6 bases lay outside the gene matches. The CDR3 covers 14 residues. CDR1 SEHNR and CDR2 FQNEAQ come from the germline V gene (reference sequence). CDR3 residues: CASSKTGEIYEQYF. The CDR3 DNA sequence: TGTGCCAGCAGCAAGACAGGGGAGATCTACGAGCAGTACTTC.

This chain joins TRBV27 and TRBJ2-2, with a weak D call TRBD1 (5 bases). Trimming removed 3 bases from V and 6 bases from J, with 11 bases in between. This CDR3 has 14 residues. The germline V gene encodes CDR1 MNHEY and CDR2 SMNVEV (reference sequence). Here the CDR3 reads CASSLSRVAGELFF. In DNA, the CDR3 is TGTGCCAGCAGTTTGAGCAGGGTGGCCGGGGAGCTGTTTTTT.

This clone has just a few counts. V gene TRBV18 combines with J gene TRBJ1-2, with D possibly being TRBD1 (5 bases). V was clipped by 1 base and J by 8 bases, with 5 bases between them. The CDR3 consists of 11 residues. Germline lookup yields CDR1 KGHSH and CDR2 LQKENI. The CDR3: CASSPRQGYTF. Here the CDR3 DNA reads TGTGCCAGCTCACCACGACAGGGCTACACCTTC.

V is TRBV5-1 and J is TRBJ2-7; TRBD1 is a possible D gene (5 bases). Germline V gene sequence: CDR1 SGHRS, CDR2 YFSETQ. Trimming removed 3 bases at V and 1 base at J, with 14 bases between. The CDR3 is 15 residues long. As DNA, the CDR3 is TGCGCCAGCAGCTCAGATCCAACAGGATCCTACGAGCAGTACTTC. Translated: CASSSDPTGSYEQYF.

The CDR3 is CASSPQRQGNEQFF. Here the CDR3 DNA reads TGTGCCAGCTCACCGCAACGACAGGGGAATGAGCAGTTCTTC. The rearrangement joins TRBV18 to TRBJ2-1; TRBD1 agrees at 8 bases. Germline V gene lookup returns CDR1 KGHSH and CDR2 LQKENI. V dropped 3 bases and J dropped 7; count of bases not matched to a gene: 5. The CDR3 loop spans 14 amino acids. Together with reference TRBV18 and TRBJ2-1, the CDR3 gives the full variable domain: NAGVMQNPRHLVRRRGQEARLRCSPMKGHSHVYWYRQLPEEGLKFMVYLQKENIIDESGMPKERFSAEFPKEGPSILRIQQVVRGDSAAYFCASSPQRQGNEQFFGPGTRLTVL.

This chain connects TRBV19 to TRBJ2-2; TRBD1 aligns across 7 bases. The CDR3 is 14 amino acids. With 5 bases clipped from V and 8 bases from J, the junction kept 8 bases outside the gene matches. In germline, CDR1 is LNHDA, CDR2 SQIVND (reference sequence). The CDR3 spells CASSLGQTLGELFF. CDR3 DNA sequence: TGTGCCAGTAGTTTGGGACAGACACTGGGGGAGCTGTTTTTT.

This rearrangement joins TRBV10-3 to TRBJ2-3; 9 bases map to TRBD2. Germline assignment: CDR1 ENHRY and CDR2 SYGVKD. V lost 4 bases and J lost 6; bases outside the gene matches: 11. This CDR3 spans 16 amino acids. CDR3 sequence reads: CAISGGGASTEDTQYF. The CDR3 DNA is TGTGCCATCAGTGGCGGGGGGGCAAGTACGGAGGATACGCAGTATTTT.

The rearrangement links TRBV9 to TRBJ1-1; perhaps TRBD1 as D (5 bases). The CDR3 sequence is 14 residues long. Germline V gene lookup returns CDR1 SGDLS and CDR2 YYNGEE. V lost 0 bases, J lost 3 bases, and 9 bases lay in between. The CDR3 spells CASSVVSGYTEAFF. CDR3 coding DNA: TGTGCCAGCAGCGTAGTGTCAGGGTACACTGAAGCTTTCTTT.

This clone has at least ten counts. This chain connects TRBV12-3 or TRBV12-4 to TRBJ1-2; D is possibly TRBD1 (5 bases). The V end lost 3 bases, the J end lost 4 bases, and 9 bases lay between the germline ends. The length of the CDR3 is 13 residues. Here the CDR3 reads CASSLGPRYGYTF. In DNA form, the CDR3 reads TGTGCCAGCAGTTTGGGGCCCCGCTATGGCTACACCTTC.

This clone showed up just a few times. The V and J genes are TRBV6-5 and TRBJ2-2; TRBD1 matches at 8 bases. V was clipped by 6 bases and J by 2 bases; unmatched bases: 5. This CDR3 comprises 15 residues. Germline V CDR1 and CDR2: MNHEY, SVGAGI. The chain's CDR3 is CASRLQGVNTGELFF. The DNA of the CDR3 is TGTGCCAGCAGATTACAGGGGGTTAACACCGGGGAGCTGTTTTTT.

This clone came up many times. The genes are TRBV7-8 and TRBJ2-2; 9 bases line up with TRBD2. CDR1 SGHVS and CDR2 FQNEAQ come from the germline V gene. The ends lost 0 bases at V and 5 bases at J; junction bases unmatched: 10. This CDR3 is built from 18 residues. The CDR3 bases are TGTGCCAGCAGCTTAGCATTTGGCGGGAGGGATCGTACCGGGGAGCTGTTTTTT. Protein product: CASSLAFGGRDRTGELFF.

The chain is built from TRBV28 and TRBJ1-2, with D possibly being TRBD1 (5 bases). The CDR3 is made up of 14 amino acids. Germline CDR1 and CDR2: MDHEN and SYDVKM. Trimming took off 3 bases at V and 5 bases at J, with 13 bases between the two ends. CDR3 bases: TGTGCCAGCAGTTTTGGAGGGGCCCCTTATGGCTACACCTTC. It encodes CASSFGGAPYGYTF.

The chain employs TRBV10-3 and TRBJ2-3, with 8 bases that match TRBD1. Germline V gene lookup returns CDR1 ENHRY and CDR2 SYGVKD. This CDR3 is 14 amino acids long. Unmatched junction bases numbered 8, after V lost 6 bases and J lost 6 bases. The chain's CDR3 is CAIREIGQGDTQYF. The CDR3 DNA reads as TGTGCCATCAGAGAGATTGGACAGGGCGATACGCAGTATTTT.

This clone was recorded only once. CDR3 in DNA: TGTGCCAGCAGCTTAGATATCTCCGGACTAAACTATGGCTACACCTTC. Protein product: CASSLDISGLNYGYTF. The chain has TRBV7-2 and TRBJ1-2; the D is unclear. Trimming took off 1 base at V and 2 bases at J, with 14 bases between the two ends. The CDR3 length is 16 residues. Germline CDR1 reads SGHTA; CDR2 reads FQGNSA.

This clone was picked up one time. V is TRBV10-3 and J is TRBJ1-3; D unclear. Germline V gene sequence: CDR1 ENHRY, CDR2 SYGVKD. Trimming shortened V by 4 bases and J by 0 bases, and 7 bases separated the two germline ends. The CDR3 loop spans 14 amino acids. The chain's CDR3 is CAISGSLSGNTIYF. The CDR3 nucleotides read TGTGCCATCAGTGGGAGTCTCTCTGGAAACACCATATATTTT.

In its sample, this clone was seen once. The rearrangement uses TRBV19 and TRBJ1-1, with 8 bases identical to TRBD1. Per the germline V gene, CDR1 is LNHDA and CDR2 is SQIVND (reference sequence). The CDR3 has 13 residues. The V gene end was trimmed by 5 bases and the J gene end by 5 bases; junction bases not matched to a gene: 4. The CDR3 here is CASSVGQVTEAFF. DNA for the CDR3: TGTGCCAGTAGTGTGGGACAGGTGACTGAAGCTTTCTTT.

A single count supports this clone. The V gene is TRBV2, the J gene TRBJ1-1; 9 bases are shared with TRBD1. V shed 8 bases and J 4 bases; nucleotides not matched to a gene: 2. CDR3 length: 12 amino acids. Germline loops: CDR1 SNHLY, CDR2 FYNNEI. For the CDR3, the DNA is TGTGCCAGCGTGACAGGGGGCACTGAAGCTTTCTTT. Residues: CASVTGGTEAFF.

The V and J genes are TRBV11-2 and TRBJ1-1, with TRBD1 matching 8 bases. The V gene's germline CDR1 is SGHAT and CDR2 FQNNGV. The CDR3 is made up of 15 amino acids. V shed 5 bases and J 4 bases; nucleotides not matched to a gene: 9. CDR3 sequence reads: CASSRQDRETTEAFF. Written as DNA, the CDR3 is TGTGCCAGCAGCAGACAGGACAGGGAGACCACTGAAGCTTTCTTT.

This clone is classed as medium-sized. Different DNA sequences within this sample yield the same CDR3. The gene calls are TRBV20-1 and TRBJ2-5, with 7 bases aligning to TRBD1. The trim removed 3 bases at V and 1 base at J, leaving 8 bases unmatched. The CDR3 totals 15 residues. CDR1 is DFQATT, CDR2 SNEGSKA, per germline (reference sequence). CDR3 sequence (DNA): TGCAGTGCTAGTCCCGGACAGGCCTTCCAAGAGACCCAGTACTTC. Translated: CSASPGQAFQETQYF.

About this clone: This CDR3 is also generated by other DNA sequences in the sample. The chain employs TRBV12-3 or TRBV12-4 and TRBJ2-7, with 11 bases fitting TRBD1. This CDR3 has 13 amino acids. J was trimmed by 3 bases and V by 6 bases; bases with no gene match: 1. The CDR3 DNA follows: TGTGCCAGCAGAGGGACAGGGGGCTACGAGCAGTACTTC. Translation gives CASRGTGGYEQYF.

The chain combines TRBV18 with TRBJ1-1; D gene unclear. From germline, CDR1 is KGHSH and CDR2 LQKENI. This CDR3 has 13 amino acids. Trimming left V 2 bases short and J 4 bases short, with 8 bases between. The chain's CDR3 is CASSPVRSTEAFF. DNA for the CDR3: TGTGCCAGCTCACCAGTACGGAGCACTGAAGCTTTCTTT.

In this sample, this clone turned up once. V is TRBV7-9 and J is TRBJ2-1; 9 bases are shared with TRBD1. After removal of 5 bases from V and 6 bases from J, the junction contained 11 bases not matched to a gene. CDR3 length: 16 residues. Germline values: CDR1 SEHNR, CDR2 FQNEAQ (reference sequence). The CDR3 sequence: CASSALVQGATNEQFF. The CDR3 DNA reads as TGTGCCAGCAGCGCCTTGGTACAGGGGGCCACCAATGAGCAGTTCTTC.

J is TRBJ2-7 and V is TRBV12-5, with D unresolved. Germline values: CDR1 LGHNT, CDR2 FRNRAP. This CDR3 contains 14 residues. The V and J ends lost 5 bases and 3 bases respectively, with 14 bases between them. The CDR3 sequence is CASGLADLRYEQYF. In nucleotides, the CDR3 is TGTGCTAGTGGTCTCGCTGACTTACGCTACGAGCAGTACTTC.

V usage is TRBV5-1 and J usage is TRBJ1-4; D remains unclear. CDR1 and CDR2 from the germline V gene are SGHRS and YFSETQ. The CDR3 sequence is 13 residues long. V lost 4 bases and J 3 bases, leaving 7 bases between the germline ends. The CDR3 reads CASSELANEKLFF. DNA for the CDR3: TGCGCCAGCAGCGAGTTGGCTAATGAAAAACTGTTTTTT.

This chain connects TRBV5-1 to TRBJ2-2, with 15 positions matching TRBD2. V gave up 4 bases and J gave up 6 bases; unmatched junction bases: 7. The CDR3 is 17 residues long. From germline, CDR1 is SGHRS and CDR2 YFSETQ. CDR3 sequence (DNA): TGCGCCAGCAGCCCCGGACTAGCGGGAGGGCCTGCCGGGGAGCTGTTTTTT. Translated, it gives CASSPGLAGGPAGELFF.

The rearrangement joins TRBV7-9 to TRBJ2-1, with TRBD2 matching 9 bases. The ends lost 3 bases at V and 7 bases at J; junction bases unmatched: 7. The germline CDR1 and CDR2 sequences are SEHNR and FQNEAQ (reference sequence). The length of the CDR3 is 15 residues. In DNA form, the CDR3 reads TGTGCCAGCAGCTTTGATAGCGGGAGTTTGAATGAGCAGTTCTTC. This encodes CASSFDSGSLNEQFF.

The rearrangement uses TRBV7-9 and TRBJ2-4; possible D gene TRBD2, 5 bases. CDR3 length equals 17 residues. V was cut by 1 base and J by 6 bases, with 19 bases left in between. Germline CDR1 and CDR2: SEHNR and FQNEAQ (reference sequence). The CDR3 DNA sequence: TGTGCCAGCAGCTTAGGATCGGGTCGTCCTCGGGGAAACATTCAGTACTTC. It encodes CASSLGSGRPRGNIQYF.